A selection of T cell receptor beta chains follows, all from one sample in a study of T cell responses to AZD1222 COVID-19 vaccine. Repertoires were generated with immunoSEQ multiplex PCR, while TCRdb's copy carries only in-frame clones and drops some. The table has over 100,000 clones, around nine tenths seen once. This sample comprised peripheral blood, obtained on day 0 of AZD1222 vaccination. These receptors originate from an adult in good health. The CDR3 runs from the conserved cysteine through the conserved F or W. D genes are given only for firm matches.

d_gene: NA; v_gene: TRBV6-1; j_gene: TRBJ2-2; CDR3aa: CASREAGLNTGELFF
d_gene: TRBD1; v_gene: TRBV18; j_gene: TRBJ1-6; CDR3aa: CASSPEGQASSPLHF
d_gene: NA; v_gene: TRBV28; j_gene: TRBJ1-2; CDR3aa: CASSLAIQGSYTF
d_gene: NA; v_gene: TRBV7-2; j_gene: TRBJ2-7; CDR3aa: CASSLINGPYEQYF
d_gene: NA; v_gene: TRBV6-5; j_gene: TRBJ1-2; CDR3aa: CASFIGGKNYGYTF
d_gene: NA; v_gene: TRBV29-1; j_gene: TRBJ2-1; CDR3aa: CSVDPGVVGDEQFF
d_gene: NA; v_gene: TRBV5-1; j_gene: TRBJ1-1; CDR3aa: CASSPTRGADTEAFF
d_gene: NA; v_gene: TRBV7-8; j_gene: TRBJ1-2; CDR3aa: CASSLAGVWDYGYTF
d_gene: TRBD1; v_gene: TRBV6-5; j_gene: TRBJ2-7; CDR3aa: CASSYSGQGIYEQYF
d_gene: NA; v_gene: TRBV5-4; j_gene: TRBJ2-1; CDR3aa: CASSFQINEQFF
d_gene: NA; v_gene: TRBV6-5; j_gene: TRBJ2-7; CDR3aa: CASRSSSYEQYF
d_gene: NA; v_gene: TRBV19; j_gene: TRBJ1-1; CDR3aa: CAVRDEWTFF
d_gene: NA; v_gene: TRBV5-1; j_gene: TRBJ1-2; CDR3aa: CASSSGTGANYGYTF
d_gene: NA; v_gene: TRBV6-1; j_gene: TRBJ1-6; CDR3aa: CASSEYEVTASSYNSPLHF
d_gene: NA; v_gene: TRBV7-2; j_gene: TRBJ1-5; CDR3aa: CASSPGNSNQPQHF
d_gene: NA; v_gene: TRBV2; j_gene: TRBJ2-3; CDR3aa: CASSENSPDTQYF
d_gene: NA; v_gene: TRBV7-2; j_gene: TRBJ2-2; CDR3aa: CASSLKRATGELFF